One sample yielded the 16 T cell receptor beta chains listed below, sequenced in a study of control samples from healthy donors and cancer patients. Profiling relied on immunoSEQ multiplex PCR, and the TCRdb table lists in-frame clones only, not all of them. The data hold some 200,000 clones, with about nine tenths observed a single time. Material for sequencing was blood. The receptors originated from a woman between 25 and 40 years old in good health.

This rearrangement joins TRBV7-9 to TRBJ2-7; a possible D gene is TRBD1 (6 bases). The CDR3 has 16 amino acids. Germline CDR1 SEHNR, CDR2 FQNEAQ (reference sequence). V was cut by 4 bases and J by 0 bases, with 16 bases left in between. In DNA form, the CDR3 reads TGTGCCAGCAGCTCAAATACAGGGTCCGTCTCCTACGAGCAGTACTTC. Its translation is CASSSNTGSVSYEQYF.

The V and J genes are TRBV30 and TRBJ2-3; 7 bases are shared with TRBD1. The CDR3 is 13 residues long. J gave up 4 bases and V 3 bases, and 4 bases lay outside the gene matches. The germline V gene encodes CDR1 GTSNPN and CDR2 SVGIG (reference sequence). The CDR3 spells CAWSHQGADTQYF. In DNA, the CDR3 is TGTGCCTGGAGCCACCAGGGGGCAGATACGCAGTATTTT.

The CDR3, as DNA: TGTGCCAGCAGTTTACGGGGGGCAGCTTTCTTT. Residues: CASSLRGAAFF. V and J are TRBV28 and TRBJ1-1, with D possibly being TRBD1 (6 bases). Germline V gene data show CDR1 as MDHEN and CDR2 as SYDVKM. The CDR3 consists of 11 residues. The V end was cut by 2 bases, the J end by 10 bases, with 8 bases between.

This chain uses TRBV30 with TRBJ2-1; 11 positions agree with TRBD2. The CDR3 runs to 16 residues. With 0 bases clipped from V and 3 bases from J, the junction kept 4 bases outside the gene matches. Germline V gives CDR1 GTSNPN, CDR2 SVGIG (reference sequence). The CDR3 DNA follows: TGTGCCTGGAGTGTAATAGCGGGAGGGCTCTACAATGAGCAGTTCTTC. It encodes CAWSVIAGGLYNEQFF.

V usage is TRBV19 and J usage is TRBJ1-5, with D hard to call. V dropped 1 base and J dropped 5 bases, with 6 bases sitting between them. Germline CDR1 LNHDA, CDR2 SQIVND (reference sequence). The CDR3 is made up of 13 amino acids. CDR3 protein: CASSIGEYQPQHF. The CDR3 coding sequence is TGTGCCAGTAGTATAGGGGAGTATCAGCCCCAGCATTTT.

This CDR3 is CASSFLAGGAQETQYF. In DNA form, the CDR3 reads TGTGCCAGCAGCTTTCTAGCGGGGGGCGCCCAAGAGACCCAGTACTTC. The V gene is TRBV7-8, the J gene TRBJ2-5; 11 nucleotides line up with TRBD2. Per germline, CDR1 SGHVS and CDR2 FQNEAQ. The V and J ends lost 3 bases and 1 base, in that order; junction bases with no gene match: 4. This CDR3 spans 16 amino acids. The complete variable domain, with remaining parts taken from reference TRBV7-8 and TRBJ2-5, reads GAGVSQSPRYKVAKRGQDVALRCDPISGHVSLFWYQQALGQGPEFLTYFQNEAQLDKSGLPSDRFFAERPEGSVSTLKIQRTQQEDSAVYLCASSFLAGGAQETQYFGPGTRLLVL.

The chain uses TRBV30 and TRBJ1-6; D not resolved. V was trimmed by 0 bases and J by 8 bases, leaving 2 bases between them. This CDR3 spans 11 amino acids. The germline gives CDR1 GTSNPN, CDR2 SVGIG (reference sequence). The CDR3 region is CAWSVYSPLHF. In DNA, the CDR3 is TGTGCCTGGAGTGTATATTCACCCCTCCACTTT.

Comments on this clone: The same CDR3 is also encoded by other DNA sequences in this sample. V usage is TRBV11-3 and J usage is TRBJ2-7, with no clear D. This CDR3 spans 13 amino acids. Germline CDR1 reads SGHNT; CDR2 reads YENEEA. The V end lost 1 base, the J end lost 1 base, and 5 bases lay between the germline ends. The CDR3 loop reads CASSLASSYEQYF. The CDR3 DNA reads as TGTGCCAGCAGCTTAGCCAGTTCCTACGAGCAGTACTTC.

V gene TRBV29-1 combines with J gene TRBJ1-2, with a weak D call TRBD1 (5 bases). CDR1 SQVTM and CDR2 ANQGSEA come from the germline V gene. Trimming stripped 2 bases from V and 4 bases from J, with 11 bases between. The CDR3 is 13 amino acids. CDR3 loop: CSVEWIGVYGYTF. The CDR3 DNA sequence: TGCAGCGTTGAATGGATAGGGGTCTATGGCTACACCTTC.

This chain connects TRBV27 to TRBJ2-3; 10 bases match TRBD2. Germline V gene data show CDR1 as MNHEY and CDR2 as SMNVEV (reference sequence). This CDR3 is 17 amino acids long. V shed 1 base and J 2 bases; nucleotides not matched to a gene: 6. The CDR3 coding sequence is TGTGCCAGCAGTTTATTCCCACTAGCGGGGACCACAGATACGCAGTATTTT. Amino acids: CASSLFPLAGTTDTQYF.

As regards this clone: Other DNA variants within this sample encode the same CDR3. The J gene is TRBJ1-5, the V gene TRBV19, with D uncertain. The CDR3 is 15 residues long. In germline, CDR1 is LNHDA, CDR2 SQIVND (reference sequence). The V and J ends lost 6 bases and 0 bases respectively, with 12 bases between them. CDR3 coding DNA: TGTGCCAGTAGCATCGGACTCCTTAGCAATCAGCCCCAGCATTTT. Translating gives CASSIGLLSNQPQHF.

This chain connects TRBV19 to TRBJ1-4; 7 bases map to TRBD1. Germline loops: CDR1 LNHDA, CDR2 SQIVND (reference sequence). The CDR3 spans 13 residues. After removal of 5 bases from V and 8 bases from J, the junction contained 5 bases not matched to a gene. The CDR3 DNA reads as TGTGCCAGTAGTCTGCGGACAGGCGAAAAACTGTTTTTT. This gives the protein CASSLRTGEKLFF.

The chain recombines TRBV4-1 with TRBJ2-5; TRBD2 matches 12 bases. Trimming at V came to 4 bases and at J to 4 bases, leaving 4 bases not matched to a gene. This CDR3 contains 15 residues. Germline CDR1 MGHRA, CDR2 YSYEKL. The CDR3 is CASSRLAGVVETQYF. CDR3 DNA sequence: TGCGCCAGCAGCCGACTAGCGGGAGTGGTAGAGACCCAGTACTTC.

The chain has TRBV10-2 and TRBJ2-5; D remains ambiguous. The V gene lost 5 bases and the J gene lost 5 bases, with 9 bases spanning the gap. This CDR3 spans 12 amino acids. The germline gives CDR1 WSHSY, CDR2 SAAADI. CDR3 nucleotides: TGCGCCAGCAGTAGGGTAGGGGAGACCCAGTACTTC. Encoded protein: CASSRVGETQYF.

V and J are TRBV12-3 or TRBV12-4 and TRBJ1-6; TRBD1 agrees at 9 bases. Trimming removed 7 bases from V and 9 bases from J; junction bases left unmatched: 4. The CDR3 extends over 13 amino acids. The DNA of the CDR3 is TGTGCCAGCAAGGACAGGGGACTTTCACCCCTCCACTTT. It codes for CASKDRGLSPLHF.

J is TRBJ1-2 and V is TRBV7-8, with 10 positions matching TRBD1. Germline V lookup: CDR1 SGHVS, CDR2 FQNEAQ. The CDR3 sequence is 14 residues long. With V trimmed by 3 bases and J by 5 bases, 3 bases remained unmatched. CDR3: CASSLDRGGYGYTF. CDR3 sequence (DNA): TGTGCCAGCAGCTTGGACAGGGGGGGATATGGCTACACCTTC.